This T cell receptor beta chain was obtained from a study of radiotherapy plus CTLA-4 blockade in lung cancer. There are many counts of this clone. Its specificity is unknown. General study findings and limits: Interferon-beta, together with early blood T cell clone dynamics, reportedly best predicted response.

CDR1 MGHRA and CDR2 YSYEKL come from the germline V gene. The CDR3 spans 16 residues. J lost 8 bases, V lost 4 bases, and 9 bases had no gene match. Produced via immunoSEQ multiplex PCR; TCRdb's table is partial and in-frame only. Among roughly 45,000 clones listed, almost 65% were seen once. The sequencing here drew on peripheral blood, taken from a patient treated with radiotherapy plus ipilimumab. The receptor was isolated from a human donor with non-small cell lung cancer who had a partial response to radiotherapy plus ipilimumab. This chain connects TRBV4-1 to TRBJ2-1; the match to TRBD2 covers 12 bases. The DNA for the CDR3 is TGCGCCAGCAGCCGCGATCTAGCGGGAGGGCCTCATGAGCAGTTCTTC. Translating gives CASSRDLAGGPHEQFF.